A single sample gave rise to the 29 T cell receptor beta chains below, sequenced in a study of cytomegalovirus exposure and HLA in healthy donors. Generated by immunoSEQ multiplex PCR, the TCRdb table keeps only in-frame clones and is missing some. In the table there are some 290,000 clones, roughly 88% of which are singletons. The sequencing sample was made of PBMCs. Receptors originate from a man aged 25-40 years in good health and CMV-seronegative.

In DNA, the CDR3 is TGTGCCAGTAGTGTCGGGGGGGCCAACGTCCTGACTTTC. Protein product: CASSVGGANVLTF. The chain is built from TRBV19 and TRBJ2-6; no firm D call. The CDR3 contains 13 residues. Trimming stripped 5 bases from V and 4 bases from J, with 6 bases between. CDR1 is LNHDA, CDR2 SQIVND, per germline (reference sequence).

This clone was detected a few times. The rearrangement uses TRBV6-1 and TRBJ2-3; 7 nucleotides line up with TRBD2. This CDR3 comprises 16 residues. The J segment lost 5 bases and the V segment lost 2 bases, leaving 10 bases of the junction unmatched. Germline values: CDR1 MNHNS, CDR2 SASEGT. The CDR3 protein is CASSELGGGSIDTQYF. The DNA for the CDR3 is TGTGCCAGCAGTGAATTGGGGGGGGGATCAATAGATACGCAGTATTTT.

The rearrangement joins TRBV6-1 to TRBJ2-7, with D possibly TRBD1 on 6 matching bases. The CDR3 runs 13 residues. Looked up from germline, CDR1 is MNHNS and CDR2 is SASEGT. V gave up 5 bases and J gave up 2 bases, with 10 bases separating them. The CDR3 spells CASSNRVPYEQYF. For the CDR3, the DNA is TGTGCCAGCAGTAACAGGGTTCCCTACGAGCAGTACTTC.

J is TRBJ2-7 and V is TRBV6-1; D might be TRBD2 (6 bases). Per the germline V gene, CDR1 is MNHNS and CDR2 is SASEGT. Between the trimmed V and J ends, which lost 4 bases and 1 base, there was a span of 17 bases. The CDR3 spans 16 residues. The CDR3 DNA sequence: TGTGCCAGCAGTGCAAGGGAGGCAGGGACGTCCTACGAGCAGTACTTC. It translates to CASSAREAGTSYEQYF.

The chain has TRBV28 and TRBJ2-7; D call uncertain. Germline loops: CDR1 MDHEN, CDR2 SYDVKM. This CDR3 is 16 amino acids long. Trimming cost V 6 bases and J 1 base, with 19 bases left between them. DNA for the CDR3: TGTGCCAGCAGGCTTGACCACCACCCTAGGTCCTACGAGCAGTACTTC. Translated: CASRLDHHPRSYEQYF.

This rearrangement joins TRBV25-1 to TRBJ2-5, with TRBD1 as a possible D gene (7 bases). Germline CDR1 is MGHDK and CDR2 is SYGVNS. This CDR3 is 15 amino acids long. The germline V and J ends were trimmed by 5 bases and 1 base, with 14 bases remaining between them. The CDR3 spells CASSFRGTVQETQYF. CDR3 in DNA: TGTGCCAGCAGTTTCCGCGGGACAGTCCAAGAGACCCAGTACTTC.

J is TRBJ2-5 and V is TRBV7-2; 9 nucleotides agree with TRBD1. Trimming took 4 bases from V and 4 from J; bases not matched to a gene: 4. CDR1 is SGHTA, CDR2 FQGNSA, per germline. CDR3 length: 14 residues. The CDR3, as DNA: TGTGCCAGCAGCTCCACAGGGGGCTCAGAGACCCAGTACTTC. Translated: CASSSTGGSETQYF.

This clone was seen only once. This rearrangement joins TRBV18 to TRBJ2-3, with 7 bases lining up with TRBD2. The CDR3 is 15 residues long. Germline V gives CDR1 KGHSH, CDR2 LQKENI. V lost 3 bases to trimming and J lost 2 bases; unmatched junction nucleotides: 5. CDR3 DNA: TGTGCCAGCTCACCGGGGCGGGGGATCACAGATACGCAGTATTTT. Amino acids: CASSPGRGITDTQYF.

The CDR3 sequence: CASSLFLGPQNPLAEAFF. The CDR3 DNA sequence: TGCGCCAGCAGCCTCTTCCTGGGCCCTCAAAATCCTTTGGCTGAAGCTTTCTTT. The rearrangement uses TRBV4-1 and TRBJ1-1; D unresolved. There are 18 residues in the CDR3. V lost 4 bases and J 6 bases, leaving 27 bases between the germline ends. The germline V gene encodes CDR1 MGHRA and CDR2 YSYEKL.

The chain has TRBV9 and TRBJ2-5; D unresolved. V was pared by 0 bases and J by 5 bases, with 8 bases between. The CDR3 has 13 residues. Germline V CDR1 and CDR2: SGDLS, YYNGEE. CDR3 protein: CASSVDTRETQYF. DNA of the CDR3: TGTGCCAGCAGCGTAGATACCCGGGAGACCCAGTACTTC.

This sequence joins TRBV6-1 and TRBJ2-1; 9 positions match TRBD1. V gave up 6 bases and J gave up 4 bases; unmatched junction bases: 7. The CDR3 loop spans 15 amino acids. Germline CDR1 is MNHNS and CDR2 is SASEGT. The CDR3 spells CASRQVTGGYNEQFF. CDR3 coding DNA: TGTGCCAGCAGGCAGGTGACAGGGGGTTACAATGAGCAGTTCTTC.

This clone was counted once. The J gene is TRBJ2-7, the V gene TRBV7-2, with D possibly TRBD1 on 6 matching bases. This CDR3 is 14 amino acids long. Between the trimmed V and J ends, which lost 3 bases and 6 bases, there was a span of 15 bases. Germline V gene sequence: CDR1 SGHTA, CDR2 FQGNSA. The chain's CDR3 is CASSFPDRPTEQYF. The CDR3 region has the DNA TGTGCCAGCAGCTTCCCGGACAGACCTACCGAGCAGTACTTC. Based on the CDR3 plus reference TRBV7-2 and TRBJ2-7, the full variable domain is GAGVSQSPSNKVTEKGKDVELRCDPISGHTALYWYRQSLGQGLEFLIYFQGNSAPDKSGLPSDRFSAERTGGSVSTLTIQRTQQEDSAVYLCASSFPDRPTEQYFGPGTRLTVT.

This chain's CDR3 is CASSASIQTQYF. In DNA form, the CDR3 reads TGTGCCAGCAGCGCGTCAATTCAGACCCAGTACTTC. V gene TRBV5-6 combines with J gene TRBJ2-5; D uncertain. The V gene lost 4 bases and the J gene lost 6 bases, with 10 bases spanning the gap. Looked up from germline, CDR1 is SGHDT and CDR2 is YYEEEE. The CDR3 has 12 residues.

This chain joins TRBV9 and TRBJ1-2, with D perhaps TRBD1 (6 bases). Germline V gene sequence: CDR1 SGDLS, CDR2 YYNGEE. V was cut by 3 bases and J by 6 bases, with 15 bases left in between. CDR3 length: 14 residues. This chain's CDR3 is CASSGTPGHHGYTF. CDR3 nucleotides: TGTGCCAGCAGCGGAACCCCGGGACATCATGGCTACACCTTC.

This clone was seen a handful of times. This chain links TRBV2 with TRBJ1-6; D gene uncertain. The germline V gene has CDR1 SNHLY and CDR2 FYNNEI. Trimming removed 6 bases from V and 7 bases from J, with 7 bases in between. CDR3 length equals 12 residues. The CDR3 coding sequence is TGTGCCAGCAGGGCTCAAAATTCACCCCTCCACTTT. Translating gives CASRAQNSPLHF.

The chain joins TRBV6-5 to TRBJ2-1; 8 bases are a match to TRBD1. Trimming took 6 bases from V and 1 from J; bases not matched to a gene: 5. The CDR3 is made up of 15 amino acids. In germline, CDR1 is MNHEY, CDR2 SVGAGI. CDR3 amino acids: CASSLDRDSYNEQFF. DNA of the CDR3: TGTGCCAGCAGCCTGGACAGGGATTCCTACAATGAGCAGTTCTTC.

V is TRBV7-2 and J is TRBJ1-1; TRBD1 aligns across 9 bases. The CDR3 has 17 amino acids. Germline values: CDR1 SGHTA, CDR2 FQGNSA. Trimming removed 1 base from V and 1 base from J; junction bases left unmatched: 7. CDR3 DNA: TGTGCCAGCAGCTTAGGGGGGACAGGGATAACGAACACTGAAGCTTTCTTT. This sequence encodes CASSLGGTGITNTEAFF.

J is TRBJ2-7 and V is TRBV6-6; the D is unclear. Germline CDR1 MNHNY, CDR2 SVGAGI (reference sequence). Trimming removed 2 bases from V and 6 bases from J, with 17 bases in between. This CDR3 comprises 15 residues. The CDR3 region is CASSYSLAVETEQYF. The CDR3 nucleotides read TGTGCCAGCAGTTACAGCTTGGCGGTGGAAACCGAGCAGTACTTC.

This clone is medium-sized in the sample. The genes are TRBV6-4 and TRBJ2-4; 9 positions agree with TRBD2. CDR1 MRHNA and CDR2 SNTAGT come from the germline V gene. J gave up 8 bases and V 5 bases, and 7 bases lay outside the gene matches. The CDR3 runs 14 residues. The CDR3 nucleotides are TGTGCCAGCAGTCCTGGCGGGGGGGGAGACATTCAGTACTTC. Its translation is CASSPGGGGDIQYF.

J is TRBJ1-1 and V is TRBV5-1; 7 bases are a match to TRBD1. The CDR3 is 16 amino acids. The V gene end was trimmed by 2 bases and the J gene end by 1 base; junction bases not matched to a gene: 8. Germline loops: CDR1 SGHRS, CDR2 YFSETQ. Written as DNA, the CDR3 is TGCGCCAGCAGCTTCTCACAGGGGAATAGGAACACTGAAGCTTTCTTT. Its translation: CASSFSQGNRNTEAFF.

This sequence joins TRBV7-6 and TRBJ2-5; D is undetermined. Trimming stripped 6 bases from V and 8 bases from J, with 10 bases between. The CDR3 runs to 11 residues. CDR1 and CDR2 (germline): SGHVS, FNYEAQ. The CDR3 DNA is TGTGCCAGCAGTTTAAGAGATACCCAGTACTTC. It translates to CASSLRDTQYF.

This clone was recorded once. The chain employs TRBV9 and TRBJ1-2; perhaps TRBD1 as D (6 bases). The germline V gene has CDR1 SGDLS and CDR2 YYNGEE. There are 13 residues in the CDR3. V lost 3 bases and J 8 bases, leaving 14 bases between the germline ends. This CDR3 reads CASSASTGFGYTF. CDR3 in DNA: TGTGCCAGCAGCGCCTCCACAGGGTTCGGCTACACCTTC.

V usage is TRBV5-1 and J usage is TRBJ2-3, with TRBD2 matching 7 bases. This CDR3 is built from 13 residues. Germline V CDR1 and CDR2: SGHRS, YFSETQ. J was trimmed by 6 bases and V by 6 bases; bases with no gene match: 7. The CDR3 DNA reads as TGCGCCAGCACTTCAATCGGGAGGGATACGCAGTATTTT. This translates into CASTSIGRDTQYF.

The rearrangement joins TRBV2 to TRBJ1-2, with no clear D. CDR3 size: 15 residues. Germline V gives CDR1 SNHLY, CDR2 FYNNEI. V dropped 0 bases and J dropped 4 bases, with 12 bases sitting between them. The CDR3 spells CASSEALRRAYGYTF. As DNA, the CDR3 is TGTGCCAGCAGTGAAGCCCTAAGGAGGGCCTATGGCTACACCTTC.

There are a few counts of this clone. The chain joins TRBV18 to TRBJ2-7, with TRBD1 matching over 9 bases. The trim removed 4 bases at V and 2 bases at J, leaving 3 bases unmatched. CDR1 and CDR2 from the germline V gene are KGHSH and LQKENI. The CDR3 has 14 amino acids. The CDR3 DNA follows: TGTGCCAGCTCACAGGACAGGGGCGCCTACGAGCAGTACTTC. Translated: CASSQDRGAYEQYF.

The gene calls are TRBV2 and TRBJ1-4; 10 bases map to TRBD1. The CDR3 runs to 18 residues. The J segment lost 0 bases and the V segment lost 5 bases, leaving 9 bases of the junction unmatched. Germline assignment: CDR1 SNHLY and CDR2 FYNNEI. CDR3 nucleotides: TGTGCCAGCAGTCGGACAGGGGGGAGGTTCGCAACTAATGAAAAACTGTTTTTT. This encodes CASSRTGGRFATNEKLFF.

This chain uses TRBV6-5 with TRBJ1-3, with D unresolved. The CDR3 extends over 12 amino acids. Germline CDR1 reads MNHEY; CDR2 reads SVGAGI. V lost 5 bases to trimming and J lost 4 bases, with 6 bases between them. The CDR3 region has the DNA TGTGCCAGCAGTCGGGGAGGAAACACCATATATTTT. This gives the protein CASSRGGNTIYF.

The J gene is TRBJ2-1, the V gene TRBV5-4; 10 bases fit TRBD2. The V segment lost 0 bases and the J segment 4 bases; nucleotides outside the gene matches: 1. The CDR3 has 15 amino acids. CDR1 SGHNT and CDR2 YYREEE come from the germline V gene (reference sequence). CDR3 coding DNA: TGTGCCAGCAGCTTGGCAGCGGGGGGGTACAATGAGCAGTTCTTC. It is translated as CASSLAAGGYNEQFF. The variable domain in full, with the rest retrieved from reference TRBV5-4 and TRBJ2-1, is ETGVTQSPTHLIKTRGQQVTLRCSSQSGHNTVSWYQQALGQGPQFIFQYYREEENGRGNFPPRFSGLQFPNYSSELNVNALELDDSALYLCASSLAAGGYNEQFFGPGTRLTVL.

V is TRBV6-6 and J is TRBJ1-1, with a possible D match to TRBD1 (5 bases). Trimming removed 2 bases from V and 1 base from J, with 8 bases in between. CDR3 length equals 14 residues. Germline V gives CDR1 MNHNY, CDR2 SVGAGI (reference sequence). The CDR3 DNA reads as TGTGCCAGCAGTTACCACGACAGGAACACTGAAGCTTTCTTT. Translated: CASSYHDRNTEAFF.